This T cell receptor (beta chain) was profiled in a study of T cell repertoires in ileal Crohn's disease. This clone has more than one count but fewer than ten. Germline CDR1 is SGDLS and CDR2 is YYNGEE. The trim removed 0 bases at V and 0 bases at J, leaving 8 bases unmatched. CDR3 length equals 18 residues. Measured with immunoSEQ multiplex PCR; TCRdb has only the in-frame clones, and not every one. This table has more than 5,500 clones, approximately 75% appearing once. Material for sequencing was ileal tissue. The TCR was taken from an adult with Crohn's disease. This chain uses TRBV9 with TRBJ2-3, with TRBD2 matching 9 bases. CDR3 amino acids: CASSVGWTSDTSTDTQYF. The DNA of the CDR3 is TGTGCCAGCAGCGTAGGTTGGACTAGCGATACTAGCACAGATACGCAGTATTTT.